This T cell receptor (beta chain) derives from a study of T cell clones after liver transplantation. General study findings and limits: Donor-reactive sequences fell more than third party-reactive ones, suggesting partial deletion.

Generated by immunoSEQ multiplex PCR, the TCRdb table keeps only in-frame clones and is missing some. The sample lists 16,000 or so clones; 80% to 90% were seen once. In regard to this clone: Its antigen is unidentified.

The source of this sequence is a human patient who received a liver transplant. Some T cells may be graft donor cells. The input for sequencing was CD8+ T cells from blood, taken approximately 3.5 years after liver transplant.

The CDR3 is CASRPLGGSPEQYF. The CDR3 DNA sequence: TGTGCCAGCAGACCCCTAGGCGGGAGCCCCGAGCAGTACTTC. The V call is TRBV6-5, the J call TRBJ2-7; 7 nucleotides agree with TRBD2. This CDR3 contains 14 residues. J lost 6 bases, V lost 6 bases, and 11 bases had no gene match. CDR1 is MNHEY, CDR2 SVGAGI, per germline.